The 17 T cell receptor beta chains below all came from one sample that was sequenced in a study of blood T cell repertoires in COVID-19. This table comes from immunoSEQ multiplex PCR, and its TCRdb copy is limited to in-frame clones, with some not included. The sample has 320,000 or so clones, over 80% seen once. Sequencing used PBMCs or T cells enriched from blood (not recorded which). The receptors derive from a man aged 25-45 years who had recovered from COVID-19.

This clone occurred once. The rearrangement links TRBV5-1 to TRBJ2-1; 8 nucleotides agree with TRBD1. J lost 4 bases, V lost 4 bases, and 7 bases had no gene match. The CDR3 is made up of 15 amino acids. Germline CDR1 reads SGHRS; CDR2 reads YFSETQ. The CDR3 coding sequence is TGCGCCAGCAGCCTGGAGGGACAGGCGTACAATGAGCAGTTCTTC. It translates to CASSLEGQAYNEQFF.

The gene calls are TRBV6-8 and TRBJ1-4; D ambiguous. The ends were cut back, 9 bases at V and 5 bases at J, with 7 bases in the middle. The germline CDR1 and CDR2 sequences are MNHGY and SAAAGT. This CDR3 has 11 residues. The chain's CDR3 is CARALNEKLFF. The CDR3 coding sequence is TGTGCCAGGGCCTTAAATGAAAAACTGTTTTTT.

This clone appeared a few times. The rearrangement joins TRBV5-5 to TRBJ2-5, with D perhaps matching TRBD1 (6 bases). CDR1 SGHKS and CDR2 YYEKEE come from the germline V gene (reference sequence). The CDR3 spans 13 residues. V dropped 2 bases and J dropped 2 bases, with 7 bases sitting between them. CDR3 nucleotides: TGTGCCAGCAGCTTAAGGGGGCAAGAGACCCAGTACTTC. Translating gives CASSLRGQETQYF.

The chain joins TRBV27 to TRBJ2-3; 10 bases fit TRBD2. This CDR3 is 14 amino acids long. With V trimmed by 5 bases and J by 7 bases, 6 bases remained unmatched. Germline loops: CDR1 MNHEY, CDR2 SMNVEV (reference sequence). The CDR3 DNA is TGTGCCAGCAGTCCTAGCGGGGGAGGCAATACGCAGTATTTT. This codes for CASSPSGGGNTQYF.

The V and J genes are TRBV18 and TRBJ1-1; TRBD1 matches 8 bases. V was clipped by 3 bases and J by 1 base; unmatched bases: 4. This CDR3 comprises 15 residues. Germline-derived CDR1 and CDR2 are KGHSH and LQKENI. The CDR3 protein is CASSPDRVSNTEAFF. In nucleotides, the CDR3 is TGTGCCAGCTCACCGGACAGGGTCTCGAACACTGAAGCTTTCTTT.

Details on this clone: A much more abundant neighbour one base away suggests this may be a read error. The sample contains more than one DNA sequence encoding this CDR3. This chain connects TRBV9 to TRBJ2-2; TRBD1 is a possible D gene (7 bases). Germline CDR1 is SGDLS and CDR2 is YYNGEE. The CDR3 spans 14 residues. The CDR3 sequence is CASRRDSNTGELFF. CDR3 nucleotides: TGTGCCAGCCGGCGGGACAGTAACACCGGAGAGCTGTTTTTT.

This chain links TRBV2 with TRBJ1-2; 9 nucleotides match TRBD1. With V trimmed by 6 bases and J by 8 bases, 7 bases remained unmatched. This CDR3 is 13 amino acids long. Germline V lookup: CDR1 SNHLY, CDR2 FYNNEI. The CDR3 region has the DNA TGTGCCAGCAGCCCCGGGACAGGGAAGGGCTACACCTTC. Protein sequence: CASSPGTGKGYTF.

The chain joins TRBV9 to TRBJ1-1; D not resolved. The V gene's germline CDR1 is SGDLS and CDR2 YYNGEE. V dropped 4 bases and J dropped 4 bases, with 11 bases sitting between them. This CDR3 region has 13 residues. CDR3 sequence reads: CASSSTPGTEAFF. DNA for the CDR3: TGTGCCAGCAGCTCAACCCCGGGCACTGAAGCTTTCTTT.

The chain is built from TRBV6-1 and TRBJ2-4, with D maybe TRBD1 (5 bases). Germline V gene lookup returns CDR1 MNHNS and CDR2 SASEGT. This CDR3 is built from 15 residues. V shed 9 bases and J shed 1 base, with 16 bases lying between them. CDR3 DNA: TGTGCCAGAAAGACAGTCATGAGGGCCAAAAACATTCAGTACTTC. It yields the protein CARKTVMRAKNIQYF.

This clone was seen a handful of times. The J gene is TRBJ1-1, the V gene TRBV4-1, with D perhaps matching TRBD1 (6 bases). The V end was cut by 1 base, the J end by 1 base, with 10 bases between. The V gene's germline CDR1 is MGHRA and CDR2 YSYEKL. CDR3 length equals 15 residues. CDR3 in amino acids: CASSQGGGWNTEAFF. In DNA form, the CDR3 reads TGCGCCAGCAGCCAAGGGGGGGGCTGGAACACTGAAGCTTTCTTT.

The chain couples TRBV19 to TRBJ1-2; D is possibly TRBD1 (5 bases). Between the trimmed V and J ends, which lost 5 bases and 13 bases, there was a span of 38 bases. Germline V gives CDR1 LNHDA, CDR2 SQIVND (reference sequence). The CDR3 loop spans 19 amino acids. CDR3 in amino acids: CASSYGGDLYGSGRTERTF. The CDR3 DNA reads as TGTGCCAGTAGTTATGGGGGGGATCTCTATGGGAGTGGTCGCACGGAACGCACCTTC.

The chain recombines TRBV15 with TRBJ1-4, with 9 nucleotides matching TRBD1. The length of the CDR3 is 16 residues. The germline gives CDR1 LNHNV, CDR2 YYDKDF (reference sequence). V gave up 3 bases and J gave up 7 bases; unmatched junction bases: 9. The CDR3: CATSRTHRGHLEKLFF. DNA of the CDR3: TGTGCCACCAGCAGGACCCACAGGGGGCACCTTGAAAAACTGTTTTTT.

The chain is built from TRBV28 and TRBJ2-7, with TRBD2 identical over 15 bases. Trimming took 6 bases from V and 6 from J; bases not matched to a gene: 12. CDR3 size: 17 residues. CDR1 MDHEN and CDR2 SYDVKM come from the germline V gene. The CDR3 spells CASSYGLAGGLSPEQYF. The CDR3 coding sequence is TGTGCCAGCAGCTACGGACTAGCGGGGGGGCTTTCACCCGAGCAGTACTTC.

This sequence joins TRBV24-1 and TRBJ2-3; TRBD1 matches at 11 bases. The length of the CDR3 is 16 residues. In germline, CDR1 is KGHDR, CDR2 SFDVKD. Trimming removed 0 bases from V and 6 bases from J; junction bases left unmatched: 4. The CDR3 bases are TGTGCCACCAGTGATTTGGGGGACAGGGGGAAGGATACGCAGTATTTT. Its protein is CATSDLGDRGKDTQYF.

The chain uses TRBV3-1 (or the pseudogene TRBV3-2) and TRBJ2-7; 9 bases line up with TRBD2. This CDR3 region has 16 residues. V trimming: 4 bases; J trimming: 5 bases; junction bases outside the gene matches: 12. The germline gives CDR1 LGHDT, CDR2 YNNKEL (reference sequence). CDR3: CASSPYPGLATHEQYF. CDR3 nucleotides: TGTGCCAGCAGCCCATACCCGGGACTAGCTACCCACGAGCAGTACTTC.

J is TRBJ1-1 and V is TRBV10-3, with D possibly matching TRBD1 (5 bases). CDR1 is ENHRY and CDR2 is SYGVKD in the germline V gene. Trimming took 3 bases from V and 3 from J, leaving 8 bases between them. The CDR3 has 13 residues. The CDR3 region is CAISDDRDTEAFF. In DNA, the CDR3 is TGTGCCATCAGTGATGACAGAGACACTGAAGCTTTCTTT.

The V call is TRBV5-1, the J call TRBJ1-4; 8 bases match TRBD1. V was clipped by 0 bases and J by 8 bases; unmatched bases: 6. CDR3 length: 15 residues. Germline lookup yields CDR1 SGHRS and CDR2 YFSETQ. The CDR3: CASSLASGGWEKLFF. The CDR3 bases are TGCGCCAGCAGCTTGGCCTCAGGGGGCTGGGAAAAACTGTTTTTT.